These 27 T cell receptor beta chains share one sample of origin, sequenced in a study of regulatory T cells in long-lasting Graves disease. Arm-PCR with iRepertoire HTBI primers amplified the CDR3 regions for these TCR beta libraries. MiXCR was run by TCRdb on the multiplex PCR reads, yielding one entry per CDR3 protein. The sample lists over 500,000 distinct CDR3 sequences; around 15% were seen once. Time point: newly diagnosed GD, antithyroid drugs for less than 3 months. Following extraction of RNA from PBMCs, that RNA was used to make the TCR library. In addition, the sample was reused for a study of T cells in Graves' hyperthyroidism and ophthalmopathy.

The sequencing used peripheral blood mononuclear cells (PBMCs), collected at new diagnosis, from a patient treated with antithyroid drugs. These receptors were obtained from a woman aged 25 to 39 with Graves disease.

This clonotype was recorded many times. The genes are TRBV11-2 and TRBJ2-1, with 8 bases identical to TRBD2. Germline trimming cut 6 bases from V and 4 bases from J; bases unmatched to any gene: 5. Germline loops: CDR1 SGHAT, CDR2 FQNNGV. CDR3 length: 14 amino acids. CDR3 DNA sequence: TGTGCCAGCAGGAGGGAGCGGGAGTACAATGAGCAGTTCTTC. It is translated as CASRREREYNEQFF.

The gene calls are TRBV7-9 and TRBJ2-5; D is perhaps TRBD1 (5 bases). Trimming took off 1 base at V and 4 bases at J, with 10 bases between the two ends. The CDR3 covers 14 residues. The germline V gene has CDR1 SEHNR and CDR2 FQNEAQ (reference sequence). The CDR3 reads CASSLVQGRETQYF. The CDR3 DNA reads as TGTGCCAGCAGCTTAGTGCAGGGTAGAGAGACCCAGTACTTC.

In this sample, this clonotype turned up a few times. This sequence joins TRBV29-1 and TRBJ2-3; 7 bases are shared with TRBD2. In germline, CDR1 is SQVTM, CDR2 ANQGSEA. Trimming removed 6 bases from V and 2 bases from J; junction bases left unmatched: 8. The CDR3 extends over 14 amino acids. CDR3 sequence (DNA): TGCAGCGTCCTAACCCTAGCGGCCACAGATACGCAGTATTTT. It codes for CSVLTLAATDTQYF.

The chain links TRBV6-5 to TRBJ2-7; TRBD2 might be the D (6 bases). This CDR3 region has 20 residues. Per the germline V gene, CDR1 is MNHEY and CDR2 is SVGAGI. Trimming cost V 2 bases and J 7 bases, with 33 bases left between them. As DNA, the CDR3 is TGTGCCAGCAGTTACCAAATCCTCGGGGGTACCCCCTCGGCTACTAAGGAGCAGTACTTC. Its protein is CASSYQILGGTPSATKEQYF.

This clonotype was found a few times. The chain recombines TRBV2 with TRBJ1-1; D unresolved. Germline values: CDR1 SNHLY, CDR2 FYNNEI. Trimming took 1 base from V and 4 from J, leaving 4 bases between them. The CDR3 is 12 amino acids. The CDR3 region has the DNA TGTGCCAGCAGTGAAGACCTCACTGAAGCTTTCTTT. Protein: CASSEDLTEAFF.

This clonotype was seen at least ten times. The gene calls are TRBV29-1 and TRBJ2-7, with 12 bases that match TRBD2. Germline assignment: CDR1 SQVTM and CDR2 ANQGSEA. V dropped 7 bases and J dropped 9; count of bases not matched to a gene: 7. The CDR3 is 12 residues long. CDR3 DNA sequence: TGCAGCGCTTCGACTAGCGGGAGTGTGCAGTACTTC. It specifies CSASTSGSVQYF.

This clonotype was seen repeatedly, ten times or more. This sequence joins TRBV28 and TRBJ2-1, with 12 bases aligning to TRBD2. V shed 6 bases and J 9 bases; nucleotides not matched to a gene: 12. The CDR3 length is 16 residues. Germline lookup yields CDR1 MDHEN and CDR2 SYDVKM. The CDR3 loop reads CASRPPASGRATEQFF. CDR3 bases: TGTGCCAGCAGACCTCCAGCTAGCGGGAGGGCCACTGAGCAGTTCTTC. The whole variable domain, remainder taken from reference TRBV28 and TRBJ2-1, is DVKVTQSSRYLVKRTGEKVFLECVQDMDHENMFWYRQDPGLGLRLIYFSYDVKMKEKGDIPEGYSVSREKKERFSLILESASTNQTSMYLCASRPPASGRATEQFFGPGTRLTVL.

This clonotype was recorded many times. This chain uses TRBV7-8 with TRBJ1-2; possibly TRBD1 for D (6 bases). Germline V lookup: CDR1 SGHVS, CDR2 FQNEAQ. V lost 5 bases and J lost 6, with 19 bases in between. The CDR3 is made up of 15 amino acids. DNA of the CDR3: TGTGCCAGCAGCCCAGACTTGTGGGGGCGCGATGGCTACACCTTC. Protein sequence: CASSPDLWGRDGYTF.

This clonotype was seen a few times. V and J are TRBV7-9 and TRBJ2-1; 15 bases map to TRBD2. J lost 4 bases, V lost 5 bases, and 9 bases had no gene match. Germline CDR1 and CDR2: SEHNR and FQNEAQ (reference sequence). This CDR3 has 18 amino acids. CDR3 nucleotides: TGTGCCAGCAGCCCGGGACTAGCGGGAGGTGCGGGATACAATGAGCAGTTCTTC. Translated: CASSPGLAGGAGYNEQFF.

This clonotype turned up a few times. The rearrangement links TRBV7-2 to TRBJ1-6; D gene uncertain. The CDR3 loop spans 12 amino acids. Germline-derived CDR1 and CDR2 are SGHTA and FQGNSA. The V gene lost 4 bases and the J gene lost 7 bases, with 5 bases spanning the gap. For the CDR3, the DNA is TGTGCCAGCAGCTCCTTAAATTCACCCCTCCACTTT. Translation: CASSSLNSPLHF. The full variable domain, in which reference TRBV7-2 and TRBJ1-6 provide the parts outside the CDR3, is GAGVSQSPSNKVTEKGKDVELRCDPISGHTALYWYRQSLGQGLEFLIYFQGNSAPDKSGLPSDRFSAERTGGSVSTLTIQRTQQEDSAVYLCASSSLNSPLHFGNGTRLTVT.

This clonotype showed up many times. In nucleotides, the CDR3 is TGTGCCAGCAGCGCCGGGTCCCATCAGCCCCAGCATTTT. Amino acid sequence: CASSAGSHQPQHF. The rearrangement uses TRBV12-3 or TRBV12-4 and TRBJ1-5; D gene ambiguous. There are 13 residues in the CDR3. The V end lost 6 bases, the J end lost 5 bases, and 11 bases lay between the germline ends.

The gene calls are TRBV11-1 and TRBJ1-5, with TRBD1 matching 11 bases. CDR1 SGHAT and CDR2 FQDESV come from the germline V gene (reference sequence). Trimming at V came to 3 bases and at J to 5 bases, leaving 3 bases not matched to a gene. The CDR3 consists of 15 residues. The CDR3 is CASSLGQGDDQPQHF. In DNA, the CDR3 is TGTGCCAGCAGCTTGGGACAGGGGGATGATCAGCCCCAGCATTTT. The full variable domain, with the rest looked up from reference TRBV11-1 and TRBJ1-5, is EAEVAQSPRYKITEKSQAVAFWCDPISGHATLYWYRQILGQGPELLVQFQDESVVDDSQLPKDRFSAERLKGVDSTLKIQPAELGDSAMYLCASSLGQGDDQPQHFGDGTRLSIL.

This clonotype was recorded many times. The V and J genes are TRBV10-3 and TRBJ2-7, with 13 bases identical to TRBD2. Trimming cost V 6 bases and J 6 bases; bases outside gene matches: 17. This CDR3 is 18 amino acids long. CDR1 ENHRY and CDR2 SYGVKD come from the germline V gene. CDR3 DNA: TGTGCCATCAGCGGACAGGCCTGGACTAGCGGGAGCCGGGGCGAGCAGTACTTC. Translated, it gives CAISGQAWTSGSRGEQYF.

The chain joins TRBV3-1 to TRBJ2-5; a possible D gene is TRBD2 (6 bases). Germline V gene sequence: CDR1 LGHDT, CDR2 YNNKEL (reference sequence). The CDR3 is 14 residues long. V lost 1 base and J 5 bases, leaving 11 bases between the germline ends. CDR3 in DNA: TGTGCCAGCAGCCAAGTGGGCCGGGGGGAGACCCAGTACTTC. It yields the protein CASSQVGRGETQYF.

This clonotype was found many times. V gene TRBV20-1 combines with J gene TRBJ2-7; TRBD1 is a possible D gene (6 bases). This CDR3 contains 11 residues. Germline CDR1 is DFQATT and CDR2 is SNEGSKA (reference sequence). V was pared by 7 bases and J by 4 bases, with 11 bases between. The CDR3: CSGSQGYEQYF. The DNA for the CDR3 is TGCAGTGGCAGCCAGGGGTACGAGCAGTACTTC.

This clonotype has just a few counts. The J gene is TRBJ2-3, the V gene TRBV5-4; D possibly corresponds to TRBD2 (6 bases). Germline CDR1 and CDR2: SGHNT and YYREEE (reference sequence). Trimming removed 3 bases at V and 2 bases at J, with 16 bases between. The length of the CDR3 is 16 residues. The CDR3 here is CASSSLAQIATDTQYF. In nucleotides, the CDR3 is TGTGCCAGCAGCTCTCTAGCGCAGATTGCCACAGATACGCAGTATTTT.

Of note for this clonotype: With a much larger clone just one base away, this may be a read error. V usage is TRBV7-2 and J usage is TRBJ2-7, with D perhaps matching TRBD1 or TRBD2 (5 bases each). Germline V gives CDR1 SGHTA, CDR2 FQGNSA. This CDR3 is 15 amino acids long. The CDR3 sequence is CAGSPMGTVAYEQYF. The CDR3 bases are TGTGCCGGCAGCCCGATGGGGACGGTGGCCTACGAGCAGTACTTC.

This clonotype has only a few counts. The V call is TRBV7-9, the J call TRBJ1-4; maybe TRBD1 (5 bases). The CDR3 sequence is 14 residues long. Trimming cost V 4 bases and J 5 bases, with 11 bases left between them. CDR1 and CDR2 (germline): SEHNR, FQNEAQ (reference sequence). The CDR3 sequence: CASSSQVQNEKLFF. CDR3 coding DNA: TGTGCCAGCAGCTCACAGGTCCAAAATGAAAAACTGTTTTTT.

At least ten counts were recorded for this clonotype. The J gene is TRBJ2-7, the V gene TRBV6-1; TRBD2 matches 13 bases. Germline V gives CDR1 MNHNS, CDR2 SASEGT. After removal of 6 bases from V and 2 bases from J, the junction contained 1 base not matched to a gene. The CDR3 loop spans 14 amino acids. Here the CDR3 DNA reads TGTGCCAGCAGAGGGACTAGCGGGGCCTACGAGCAGTACTTC. Its translation is CASRGTSGAYEQYF.

This clonotype was picked up a small number of times. The rearrangement uses TRBV3-1 and TRBJ2-7; D is undetermined. This CDR3 is 12 amino acids long. V lost 4 bases and J 7 bases, leaving 11 bases between the germline ends. CDR1 and CDR2 (germline): LGHDT, YNNKEL (reference sequence). Here the CDR3 reads CASSRGVVEQYF. In DNA form, the CDR3 reads TGTGCCAGCAGCCGCGGTGTGGTGGAGCAGTACTTC.

The chain has TRBV10-1 and TRBJ2-5, with TRBD2 matching over 11 bases. This CDR3 region has 15 residues. The junction had 2 bases not matched to a gene; V was cut back by 3 bases and J by 2 bases. Germline lookup yields CDR1 WNHNN and CDR2 SYGVQD (reference sequence). This CDR3 is CASSELAGAQETQYF. DNA for the CDR3: TGCGCCAGCAGTGAACTAGCGGGAGCACAAGAGACCCAGTACTTC.

This clonotype has a handful of counts. The rearrangement joins TRBV19 to TRBJ2-7, with 8 bases identical to TRBD2. Germline loops: CDR1 LNHDA, CDR2 SQIVND (reference sequence). The V and J ends lost 6 bases and 6 bases, in that order; junction bases with no gene match: 7. The CDR3 loop spans 13 amino acids. CDR3 sequence (DNA): TGTGCCAGTAGGTCTAGCGGGTACGGCGAGCAGTACTTC. It specifies CASRSSGYGEQYF.

The sample holds many counts of this clonotype. J is TRBJ1-2 and V is TRBV7-8; 7 bases align to TRBD1. Germline values: CDR1 SGHVS, CDR2 FQNEAQ. The CDR3 extends over 14 amino acids. V was clipped by 4 bases and J by 7 bases; unmatched bases: 9. CDR3 residues: CASSSDRDQGGYTF. CDR3 nucleotide sequence: TGTGCCAGCAGCTCCGACAGGGACCAGGGTGGCTACACCTTC. The full variable domain, its missing parts supplied by reference TRBV7-8 and TRBJ1-2, is GAGVSQSPRYKVAKRGQDVALRCDPISGHVSLFWYQQALGQGPEFLTYFQNEAQLDKSGLPSDRFFAERPEGSVSTLKIQRTQQEDSAVYLCASSSDRDQGGYTFGSGTRLTVV.

The chain carries TRBV18 and TRBJ1-5, with 8 bases matching TRBD1. The CDR3 is 14 residues long. V lost 5 bases, J lost 9 bases, and 9 bases stayed unmatched. Per the germline V gene, CDR1 is KGHSH and CDR2 is LQKENI. The CDR3 is CASSAGQGVRPQHF. The CDR3 DNA reads TGTGCCAGCTCAGCAGGACAGGGAGTGAGGCCCCAGCATTTT.

The chain has TRBV3-1 and TRBJ1-2; TRBD1 matches at 9 bases. Germline V gene data show CDR1 as LGHDT and CDR2 as YNNKEL (reference sequence). V was clipped by 2 bases and J by 2 bases; unmatched bases: 9. There are 17 residues in the CDR3. The CDR3 protein is CASSQPASGTGNYGYTF. In DNA form, the CDR3 reads TGTGCCAGCAGCCAACCAGCTTCCGGGACAGGGAACTATGGCTACACCTTC.

V gene TRBV9 combines with J gene TRBJ2-7; TRBD2 matches 10 bases. Germline lookup yields CDR1 SGDLS and CDR2 YYNGEE. V shed 4 bases and J 4 bases; nucleotides not matched to a gene: 5. The CDR3 length is 14 residues. The chain's CDR3 is CASSPASGRYEQYF. The CDR3, as DNA: TGTGCCAGCAGCCCTGCTAGCGGGAGATACGAGCAGTACTTC.

The chain carries TRBV7-3 and TRBJ2-1; TRBD1 agrees at 7 bases. J gave up 0 bases and V 3 bases, and 8 bases lay outside the gene matches. There are 17 residues in the CDR3. CDR1 SGHTA and CDR2 FQGTGA come from the germline V gene. CDR3 DNA sequence: TGTGCCAGCAGCTTCAAGACAGGGCTTACCTCCTACAATGAGCAGTTCTTC. Its translation: CASSFKTGLTSYNEQFF.